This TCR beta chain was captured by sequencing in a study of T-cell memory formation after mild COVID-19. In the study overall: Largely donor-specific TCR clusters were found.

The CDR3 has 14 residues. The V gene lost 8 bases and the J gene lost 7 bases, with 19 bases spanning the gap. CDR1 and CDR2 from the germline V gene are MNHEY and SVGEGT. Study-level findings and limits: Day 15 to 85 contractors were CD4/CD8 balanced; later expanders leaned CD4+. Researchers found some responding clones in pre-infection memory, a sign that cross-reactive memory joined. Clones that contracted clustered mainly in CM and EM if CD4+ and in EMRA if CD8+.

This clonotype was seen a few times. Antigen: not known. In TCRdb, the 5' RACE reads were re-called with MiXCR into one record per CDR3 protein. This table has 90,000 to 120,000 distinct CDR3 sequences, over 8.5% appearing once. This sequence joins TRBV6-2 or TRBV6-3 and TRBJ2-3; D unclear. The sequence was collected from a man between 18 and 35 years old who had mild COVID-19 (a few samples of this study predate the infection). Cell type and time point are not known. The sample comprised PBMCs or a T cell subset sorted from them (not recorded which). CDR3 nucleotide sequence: TGTGCCAGCGGCGACCTTTTCCGGTGGAATACGCAGTATTTT. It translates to CASGDLFRWNTQYF.